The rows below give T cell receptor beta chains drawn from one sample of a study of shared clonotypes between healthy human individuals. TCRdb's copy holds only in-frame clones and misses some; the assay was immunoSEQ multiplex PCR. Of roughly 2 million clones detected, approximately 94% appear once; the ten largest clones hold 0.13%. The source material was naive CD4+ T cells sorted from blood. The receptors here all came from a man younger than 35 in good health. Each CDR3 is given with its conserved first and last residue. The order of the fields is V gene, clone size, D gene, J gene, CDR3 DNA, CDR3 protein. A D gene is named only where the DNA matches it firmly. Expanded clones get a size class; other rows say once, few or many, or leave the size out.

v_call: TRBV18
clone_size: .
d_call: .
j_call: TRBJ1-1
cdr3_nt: TGTGCCAGCTCACCATTACAGGGTGAAGCTTTCTTT
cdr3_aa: CASSPLQGEAFF

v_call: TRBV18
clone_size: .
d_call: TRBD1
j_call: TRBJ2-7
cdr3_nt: TGTGCCAGCTCACCGCCGGGACAGCCGACCGGTCCCTACGAGCAGTACTTC
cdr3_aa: CASSPPGQPTGPYEQYF

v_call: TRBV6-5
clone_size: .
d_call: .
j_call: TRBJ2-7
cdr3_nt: TGTGCCAGTGGGAAGGGAGAATCCTACGAGCAGTACTTC
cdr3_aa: CASGKGESYEQYF

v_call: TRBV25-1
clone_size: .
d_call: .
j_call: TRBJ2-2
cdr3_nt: TGTGCCAGCAGCCCCTCGGCAGGGGACACCGGGGAGCTGTTTTTT
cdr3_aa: CASSPSAGDTGELFF

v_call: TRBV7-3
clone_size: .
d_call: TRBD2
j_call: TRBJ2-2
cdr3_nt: TGTGCCAGCAGCAGGTCGGGGACTAGTGGCACCGGGGAGCTGTTTTTT
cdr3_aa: CASSRSGTSGTGELFF

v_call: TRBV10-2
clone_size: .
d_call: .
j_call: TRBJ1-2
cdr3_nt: TGCGCCAGCAGTGAGGTTCGGGACCCCACGATCTTC
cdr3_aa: CASSEVRDPTIF

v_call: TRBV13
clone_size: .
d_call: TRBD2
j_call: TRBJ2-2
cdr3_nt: TGTGCCAGCAGCTTAAAAAAAGCGGGAGGGCGGACCGGGGAGCTGTTTTTT
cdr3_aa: CASSLKKAGGRTGELFF

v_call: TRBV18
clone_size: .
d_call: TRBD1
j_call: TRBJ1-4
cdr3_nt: TGTGCCAGCTCACCGACGGGGACAGCCCTTAATGAAAAACTGTTTTTT
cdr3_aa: CASSPTGTALNEKLFF

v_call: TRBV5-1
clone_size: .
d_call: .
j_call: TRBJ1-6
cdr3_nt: TGCGCCAGCAGCTCACAGGGAGATAATTCACCCCTCCACTTT
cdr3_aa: CASSSQGDNSPLHF

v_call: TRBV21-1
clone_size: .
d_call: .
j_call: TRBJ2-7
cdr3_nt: TGTGCCAGCAGCAAACTTCGGGTCCGCTCCTACGAGCAGTACTTC
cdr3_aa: CASSKLRVRSYEQYF

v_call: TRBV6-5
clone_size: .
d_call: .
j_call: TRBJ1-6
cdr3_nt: TGTGCCAGCAGTTCCTTCGACAGGATTAATTCACCCCTCCACTTT
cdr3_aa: CASSSFDRINSPLHF

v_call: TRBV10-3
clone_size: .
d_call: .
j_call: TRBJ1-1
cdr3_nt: TGTGCCATCAGTGAGGACAGGCGGACTGAAGCTTTCTTT
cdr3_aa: CAISEDRRTEAFF

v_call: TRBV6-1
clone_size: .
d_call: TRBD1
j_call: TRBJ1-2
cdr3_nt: TGTGCCAGCAGTGAAGCAGGGACAGGGGGTTCCTTATATGGCTACACCTTC
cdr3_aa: CASSEAGTGGSLYGYTF

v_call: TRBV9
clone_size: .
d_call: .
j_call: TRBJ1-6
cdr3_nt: TGTGCCAGCAGCGTGGGGGCACATAATTCACCCCTCCACTTT
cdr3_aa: CASSVGAHNSPLHF

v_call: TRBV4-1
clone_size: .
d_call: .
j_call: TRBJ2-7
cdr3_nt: TGCGCCAGCAGCCAAGATGATGGCAGGGACGAGCAGTACTTC
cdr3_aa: CASSQDDGRDEQYF

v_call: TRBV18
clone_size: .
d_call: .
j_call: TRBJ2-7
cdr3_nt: TGTGCCAGCTCGGGGAACTCCTACGAGCAGTACTTC
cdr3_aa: CASSGNSYEQYF

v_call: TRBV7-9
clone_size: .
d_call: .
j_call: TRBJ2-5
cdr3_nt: TGTGCCAGCAGCCACGACCCAATCCAGGAGACCCAGTACTTC
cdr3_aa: CASSHDPIQETQYF

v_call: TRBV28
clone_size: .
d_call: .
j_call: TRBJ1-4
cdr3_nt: TGTGCCAGCAGAAGCGGACTTGTAGAAAAACTGTTTTTT
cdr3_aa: CASRSGLVEKLFF

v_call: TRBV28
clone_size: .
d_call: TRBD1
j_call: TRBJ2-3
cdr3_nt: TGTGCCAGCACCTCGGGACAGTTTGCTAGCACAGATACGCAGTATTTT
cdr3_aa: CASTSGQFASTDTQYF

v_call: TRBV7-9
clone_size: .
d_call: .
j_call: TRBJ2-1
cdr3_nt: TGTGCCAGCAGCAATACAACGTACTATTCCGCCTACAATGAGCAGTTCTTC
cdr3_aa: CASSNTTYYSAYNEQFF

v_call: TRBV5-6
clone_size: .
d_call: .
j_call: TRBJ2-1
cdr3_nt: TGTGCCAGCAGCTTGGGCGGGTCGACTGAGCAGTTCTTC
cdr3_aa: CASSLGGSTEQFF

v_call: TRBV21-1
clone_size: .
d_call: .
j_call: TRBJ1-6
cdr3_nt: TGTGCCAGCAGCAAAGGGGGAGCTACCTGCGGTTCACCCCTCCACTTT
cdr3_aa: CASSKGGATCGSPLHF

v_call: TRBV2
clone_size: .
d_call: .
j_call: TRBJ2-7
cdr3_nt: TGTGCCAGCAGGGAACGGGACACTGAGGCCTACGAGCAGTACTTC
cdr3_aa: CASRERDTEAYEQYF

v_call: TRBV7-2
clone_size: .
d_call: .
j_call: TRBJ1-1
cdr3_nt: TGTGCCAGCAGCTTTTCCAACACGAACACTGAAGCTTTCTTT
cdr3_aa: CASSFSNTNTEAFF

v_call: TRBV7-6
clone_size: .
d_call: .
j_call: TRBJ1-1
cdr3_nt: TGTGCCAGCAGCCAGCAGGGGATGACTGAAGCTTTCTTT
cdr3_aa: CASSQQGMTEAFF

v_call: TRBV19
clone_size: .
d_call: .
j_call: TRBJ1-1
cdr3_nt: TGTGCCAGTAGGCGGGGCACTGAAGCTTTCTTT
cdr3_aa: CASRRGTEAFF

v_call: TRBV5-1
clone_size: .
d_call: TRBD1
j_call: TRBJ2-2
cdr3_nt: TGCGCCAGCAGCTTGGCCGCAGGGGGCGGGGAGCTGTTTTTT
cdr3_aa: CASSLAAGGGELFF

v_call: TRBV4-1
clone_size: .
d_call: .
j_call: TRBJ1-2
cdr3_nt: TGCGCCAGCAGCCTTGATACCTATGGCTACACCTTC
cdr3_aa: CASSLDTYGYTF

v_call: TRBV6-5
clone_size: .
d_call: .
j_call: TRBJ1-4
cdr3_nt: TGTGCCAGCAGTTACTCAGGGGTTGAAAAACTGTTTTTT
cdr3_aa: CASSYSGVEKLFF

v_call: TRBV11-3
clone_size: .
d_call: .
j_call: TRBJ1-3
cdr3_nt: TGTGCCAGCAGCTTAGGTCCCGGTGGAAACACCATATATTTT
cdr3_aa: CASSLGPGGNTIYF

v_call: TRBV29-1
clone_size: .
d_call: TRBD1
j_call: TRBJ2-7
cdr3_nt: TGCAGCGTCGACACAGGGGATGGCGAGCAGTACTTC
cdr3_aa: CSVDTGDGEQYF

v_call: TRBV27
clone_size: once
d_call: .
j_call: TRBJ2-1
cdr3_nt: TGTGCCAGCCACAAGAGCCCTTACCATGAGCAGTTCTTC
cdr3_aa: CASHKSPYHEQFF

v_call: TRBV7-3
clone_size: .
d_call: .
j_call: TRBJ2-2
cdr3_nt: TGTGCCAGCAGCTTAACTAGTCTGAACGGGGAGCTGTTTTTT
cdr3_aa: CASSLTSLNGELFF

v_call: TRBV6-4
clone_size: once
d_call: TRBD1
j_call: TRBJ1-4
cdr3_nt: TGTGCCAGCAGTGCCACAGGGGGAGAAACTAATGAAAAACTGTTTTTT
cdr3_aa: CASSATGGETNEKLFF

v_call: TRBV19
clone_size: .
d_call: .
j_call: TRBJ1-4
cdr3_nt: TGTGCCAGTATTCAGCCAAGGGGTGAAAAACTGTTTTTT
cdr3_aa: CASIQPRGEKLFF

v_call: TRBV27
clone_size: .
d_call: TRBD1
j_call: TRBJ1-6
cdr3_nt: TGTGCCAGCAGTGCCAGGGGGGATAATTCACCCCTCCACTTT
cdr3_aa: CASSARGDNSPLHF

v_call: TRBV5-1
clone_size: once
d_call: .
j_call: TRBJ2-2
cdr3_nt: TGCGCCAGCAGCTTTTCCGGATCATTCACCGGGGAGCTGTTTTTT
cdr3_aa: CASSFSGSFTGELFF

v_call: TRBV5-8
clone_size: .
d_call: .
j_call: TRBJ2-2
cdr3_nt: TGTGCCAGCAGCCGGCAGCAGGTTACCGCCGGGGAGCTGTTTTTT
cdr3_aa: CASSRQQVTAGELFF

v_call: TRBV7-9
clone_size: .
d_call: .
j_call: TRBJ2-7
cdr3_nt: TGTGCCAGCAGCTCCAACTGGGGAACCTACGAGCAGTACTTC
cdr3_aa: CASSSNWGTYEQYF

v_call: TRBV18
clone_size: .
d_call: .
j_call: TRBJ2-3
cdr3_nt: TGTGCCAGCTCACCACAGGGGGGGGCAGATACGCAGTATTTT
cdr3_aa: CASSPQGGADTQYF

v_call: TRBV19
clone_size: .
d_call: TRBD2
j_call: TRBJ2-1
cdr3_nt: TGTGCCAGTAGTATAGCTTCTAGCGGGGGGGCCTACAATGAGCAGTTCTTC
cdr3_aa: CASSIASSGGAYNEQFF